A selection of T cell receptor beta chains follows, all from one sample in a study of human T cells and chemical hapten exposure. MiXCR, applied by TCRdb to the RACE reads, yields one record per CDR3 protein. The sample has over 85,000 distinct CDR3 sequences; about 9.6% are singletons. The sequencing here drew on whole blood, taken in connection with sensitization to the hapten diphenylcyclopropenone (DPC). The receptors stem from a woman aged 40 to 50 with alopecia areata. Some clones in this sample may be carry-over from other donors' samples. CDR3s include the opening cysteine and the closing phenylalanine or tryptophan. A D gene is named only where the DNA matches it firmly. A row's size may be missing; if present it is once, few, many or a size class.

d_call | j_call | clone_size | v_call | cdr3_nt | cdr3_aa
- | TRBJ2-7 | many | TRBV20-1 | TGCAGTGTCCCACCAGAGGATGGTTTCTCCTACGAGCAGTACTTC | CSVPPEDGFSYEQYF
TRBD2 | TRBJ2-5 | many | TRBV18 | TGTGCCAGCTCACCGGCGGGAGGAGGACGTCCAGAGACCCAGTACTTC | CASSPAGGGRPETQYF
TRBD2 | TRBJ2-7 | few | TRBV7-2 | TGTGCCAGCAGCTTAGCTCCGGGACTAGCGGGAGGAGAGCAGTACTTC | CASSLAPGLAGGEQYF
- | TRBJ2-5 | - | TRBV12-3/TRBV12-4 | TGTGCCAGCAGTCGATTCCAGGACCAAGAGACCCAGTACTTC | CASSRFQDQETQYF
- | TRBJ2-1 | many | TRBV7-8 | TGTGCCAGCAGCCCCCTTTTGGGCGAGCAGTTCTTC | CASSPLLGEQFF
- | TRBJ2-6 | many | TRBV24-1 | TGTGCCACCAGTGAGGCGGGAAACTCTGGGGCCAACGTCCTGACTTTC | CATSEAGNSGANVLTF
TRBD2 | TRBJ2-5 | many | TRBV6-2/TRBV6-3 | TGTGCCAGCAGTTTCGAAGCGGGAGGAGCAGAGACCCAGTACTTC | CASSFEAGGAETQYF
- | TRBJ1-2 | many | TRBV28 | TGTGCCAGCAGTATTCATATAGGACAGTTAAACTATGGCTACACCTTC | CASSIHIGQLNYGYTF
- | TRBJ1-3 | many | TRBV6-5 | TGTGCCAGCAGTTACTCGATCCCCGTGCAGGTAGCCTCTGGAAACACCATATATTTT | CASSYSIPVQVASGNTIYF
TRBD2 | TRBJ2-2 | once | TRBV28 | TGTGCCAGCACCCCTGCGGGGGCCGGGGAGCTGTTTTTT | CASTPAGAGELFF
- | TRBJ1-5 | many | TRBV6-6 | TGTGCCAGCAGTTATTCTCCGGACAGCAATCAGCCCCAGCATTTT | CASSYSPDSNQPQHF
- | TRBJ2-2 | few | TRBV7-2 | TGTGCCAGCAGCTTCGGGCAGAGGGCCGGGGAGCTGTTTTTT | CASSFGQRAGELFF
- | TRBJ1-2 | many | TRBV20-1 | TGCAGTGCTTCGGACAGATCCAACTATGGCTACACCTTC | CSASDRSNYGYTF
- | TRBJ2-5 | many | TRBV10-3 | TGTGCCATCAGGGGCGCCACAGGGACCCAAGAGACCCAGTACTTC | CAIRGATGTQETQYF
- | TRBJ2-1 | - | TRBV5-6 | TGTGCCAGCAGCCTGGGTCGGGCCGCCTACAATGAGCAGTTCTTC | CASSLGRAAYNEQFF
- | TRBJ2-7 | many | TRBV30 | TGTGCCTGGAGTGTAGGTACCCTAACCCGTCAGCAGTACTTC | CAWSVGTLTRQQYF
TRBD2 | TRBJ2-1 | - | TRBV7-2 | TGTGCCAGCAGCTTAGTCCCCGGGACTAGCGGGAGGGCAGGTAATGAGCAGTTCTTC | CASSLVPGTSGRAGNEQFF
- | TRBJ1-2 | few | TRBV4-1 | TGCGCCAGCAGCCAAGATCGGGGAGTCCCTGGCTACACCTTC | CASSQDRGVPGYTF
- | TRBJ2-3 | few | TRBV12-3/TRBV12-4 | TGTGCCAGCACTTTTGGGGAACACACAGATACGCAGTATTTT | CASTFGEHTDTQYF
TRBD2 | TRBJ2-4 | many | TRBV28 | TGTGCCAGCAGTTTCGGGGGGGCGCTTCAAAACATTCAGTACTTC | CASSFGGALQNIQYF
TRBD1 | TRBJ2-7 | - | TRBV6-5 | TGTGCCAGCAGCACGGACAGGGGCCTCTACGAGCAGTACTTC | CASSTDRGLYEQYF
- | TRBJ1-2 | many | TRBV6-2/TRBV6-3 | TGTGCCAGCAGTCCTGGAAGGACACCGGGCGACTATGGCTACACCTTC | CASSPGRTPGDYGYTF
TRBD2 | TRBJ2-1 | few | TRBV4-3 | TGCGCCAGCAGCCCGGCGGGGGGTTTTTACAATGAGCAGTTCTTC | CASSPAGGFYNEQFF
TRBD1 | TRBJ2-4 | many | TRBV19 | TGTGCCAGTAGTATCGGTGAGGGGGCGGCCAAAAACATTCAGTACTTC | CASSIGEGAAKNIQYF
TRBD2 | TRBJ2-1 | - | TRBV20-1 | TGCAGTGCTAGAGCCCACTATGAGACTAGCGGATCATACTACTCCTACAATGAGCAGTTCTTC | CSARAHYETSGSYYSYNEQFF
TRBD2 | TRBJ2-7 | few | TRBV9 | TGTGCCAGCAGCCCTCCTGCGGGAGGAACCTACGAGCAGTACTTC | CASSPPAGGTYEQYF
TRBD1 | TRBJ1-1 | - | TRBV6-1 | TGTGCCAGCAGACACAGGGGGCGCGGAACTGAAGCTTTCTTT | CASRHRGRGTEAFF
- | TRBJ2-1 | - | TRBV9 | TGTGCCAGCAGCGTAGTTCGTTTGGGACTTCAAAGCTCCTACAATGAGCAGTTCTTC | CASSVVRLGLQSSYNEQFF
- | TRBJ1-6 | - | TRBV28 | TGTGCCAGCAGTAGAACAGGGAATTCACCCCTCCACTTT | CASSRTGNSPLHF
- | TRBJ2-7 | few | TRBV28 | TGTGCCAGCAGCGGGACTCACTCGACTCCCTCCTACGAGCAGTACTTC | CASSGTHSTPSYEQYF
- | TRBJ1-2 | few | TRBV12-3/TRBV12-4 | TGTGCCAGCAGTTTTGGGCGCCCCGACTATGGCTACACCTTC | CASSFGRPDYGYTF
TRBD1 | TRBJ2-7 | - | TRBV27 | TGTGCCAGCAGTTTCCGGGACAGGGTGGAGGAGCAGTACTTC | CASSFRDRVEEQYF
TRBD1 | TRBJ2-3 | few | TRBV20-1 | TGCAGTGCTAGTAGCTTTCTACAGGGGACAAGGGATACGCAGTATTTT | CSASSFLQGTRDTQYF
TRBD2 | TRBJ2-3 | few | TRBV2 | TGTGCCAGCAGTGAACCCCCCCCGACTAGCGGATTT | CASSEPPPTSGF
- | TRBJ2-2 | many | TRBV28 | TGTGCCAGCAGTTTCCTATACCGGAGGAACACCGGGGAGCTGTTTTTT | CASSFLYRRNTGELFF
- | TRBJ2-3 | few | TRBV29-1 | TGCAGCGTCCGGGACGGGCTCACAGATACGCAGTATTTT | CSVRDGLTDTQYF
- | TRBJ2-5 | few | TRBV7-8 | TGTGCCAGCAGCTTAGCGGGGTGGGAGGCCCAGTACTTC | CASSLAGWEAQYF
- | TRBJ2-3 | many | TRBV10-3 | TGTGCCATCGCCCCCGCCGTCGGCAGGGTAACAGATACGCAGTATTTT | CAIAPAVGRVTDTQYF
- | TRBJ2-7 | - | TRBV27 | TGTGCCAGCAGTTTTGGTGCGGCCATAGGCGAGCAGTACTTC | CASSFGAAIGEQYF
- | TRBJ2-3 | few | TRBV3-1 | TGTGCCAGCAGCCCCGTGTCAGATACGCAGTATTTT | CASSPVSDTQYF
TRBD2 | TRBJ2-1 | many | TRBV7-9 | TGTGCCAGCAGCTTAGCCGGACTAGCCCCCTACAATGAGCAGTTCTTC | CASSLAGLAPYNEQFF
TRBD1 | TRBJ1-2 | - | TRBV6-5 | TGTGCCAGCAGTGACAGTGGACAGGTCCGATACTATGGCTACACCTTC | CASSDSGQVRYYGYTF
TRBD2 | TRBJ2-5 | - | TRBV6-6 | TGTGCCAGCAGTTACCCCCGACTAGCGGGAGTGCAAGAGACCCAGTACTTC | CASSYPRLAGVQETQYF
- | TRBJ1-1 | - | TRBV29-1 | TGCAGCGTTGAAATCAAGGACCGGGGCACTGAAGCTTTCTTT | CSVEIKDRGTEAFF
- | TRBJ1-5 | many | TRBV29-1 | TGCAGCGCCGCACAGGGACTCAATCAGCCCCAGCATTTT | CSAAQGLNQPQHF
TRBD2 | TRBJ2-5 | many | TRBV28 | TGTGCCAGCAGTTCGCGACTGACTAGCGGGAGTGAGACCCAGTACTTC | CASSSRLTSGSETQYF
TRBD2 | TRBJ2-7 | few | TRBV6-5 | TGTGCCAGCACCCCCCCGGGACTAGCGGATGAGCAGTACTTC | CASTPPGLADEQYF
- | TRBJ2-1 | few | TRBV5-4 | TGTGCCAGCAGCTTGGCCCAATTCACAGGGATGGATGAGCAGTTCTTC | CASSLAQFTGMDEQFF
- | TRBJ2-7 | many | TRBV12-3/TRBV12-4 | TGTGCCAGCAGTTTCAGCGGTTCCTACGAGCAGTACTTC | CASSFSGSYEQYF
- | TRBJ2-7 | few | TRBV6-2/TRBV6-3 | TGTGCCAGCGAAGGGGATTCCTACGAGCAGTACTTC | CASEGDSYEQYF
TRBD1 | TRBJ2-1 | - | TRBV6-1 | TGTGCCAGCAGTGAAGCGTTGGGACAGGGGGACAATGAGCAGTTCTTC | CASSEALGQGDNEQFF
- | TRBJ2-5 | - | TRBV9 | TGTGCCAGCAGCGTGGACGTAGGGGAAGAGACCCAGTACTTC | CASSVDVGEETQYF
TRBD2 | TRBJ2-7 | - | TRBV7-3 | TGTGCCAGCAGCTTAACAGCGGGAGCCGAGCAGTACTTC | CASSLTAGAEQYF
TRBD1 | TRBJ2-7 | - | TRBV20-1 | TGCAGTGCTAGTGGACAGGGGAGGTTTGGCTCCTACGAGCAGTACTTC | CSASGQGRFGSYEQYF
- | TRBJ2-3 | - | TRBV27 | TGTGCCAGCAGTTACGGGGGCCTGGGGGATACGCAGTATTTT | CASSYGGLGDTQYF